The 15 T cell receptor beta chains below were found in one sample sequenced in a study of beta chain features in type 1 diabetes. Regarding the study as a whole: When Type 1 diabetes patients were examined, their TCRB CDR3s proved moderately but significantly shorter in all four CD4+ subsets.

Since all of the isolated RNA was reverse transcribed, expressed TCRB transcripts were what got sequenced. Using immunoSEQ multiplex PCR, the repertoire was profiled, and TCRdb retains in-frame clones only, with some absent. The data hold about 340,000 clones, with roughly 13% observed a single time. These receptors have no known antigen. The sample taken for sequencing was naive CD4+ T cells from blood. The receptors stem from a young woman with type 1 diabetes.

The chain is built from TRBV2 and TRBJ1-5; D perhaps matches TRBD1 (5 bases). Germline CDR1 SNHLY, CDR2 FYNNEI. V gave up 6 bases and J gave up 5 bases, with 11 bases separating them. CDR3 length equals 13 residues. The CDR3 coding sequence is TGTGCCAGCAGGACAGAAATTCATCAGCCCCAGCATTTT. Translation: CASRTEIHQPQHF.

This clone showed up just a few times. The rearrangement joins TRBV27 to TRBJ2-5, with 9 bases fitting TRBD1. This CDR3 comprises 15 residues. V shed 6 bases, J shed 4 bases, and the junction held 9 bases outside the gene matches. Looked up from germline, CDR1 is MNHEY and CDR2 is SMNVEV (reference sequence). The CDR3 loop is CASRGTGKHGETQYF. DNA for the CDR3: TGTGCCAGCAGGGGGACAGGGAAACACGGAGAGACCCAGTACTTC.

The CDR3 DNA is TGTGCCGCAGGAAGGGGTCCAGGGGCGAATCACTATGGCTACACCTTC. Its translation: CAAGRGPGANHYGYTF. J is TRBJ1-2 and V is TRBV27, with a possible D match to TRBD1 (6 bases). This CDR3 region has 16 residues. The germline V and J ends were trimmed by 11 bases and 3 bases, with 25 bases remaining between them. Germline V gives CDR1 MNHEY, CDR2 SMNVEV (reference sequence).

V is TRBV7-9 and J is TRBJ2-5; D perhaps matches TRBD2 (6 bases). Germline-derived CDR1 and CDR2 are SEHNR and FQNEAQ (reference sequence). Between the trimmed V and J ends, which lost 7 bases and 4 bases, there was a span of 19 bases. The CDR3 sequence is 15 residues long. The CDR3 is CASTPVGTGGETQYF. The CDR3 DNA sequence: TGTGCCAGCACCCCCGTGGGGACCGGGGGAGAGACCCAGTACTTC.

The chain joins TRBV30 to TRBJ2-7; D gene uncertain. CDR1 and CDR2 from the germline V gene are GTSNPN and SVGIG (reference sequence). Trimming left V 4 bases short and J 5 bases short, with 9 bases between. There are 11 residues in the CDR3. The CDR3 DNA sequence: TGTGCCTGGAACCGCCAGGACGAGCAGTACTTC. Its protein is CAWNRQDEQYF.

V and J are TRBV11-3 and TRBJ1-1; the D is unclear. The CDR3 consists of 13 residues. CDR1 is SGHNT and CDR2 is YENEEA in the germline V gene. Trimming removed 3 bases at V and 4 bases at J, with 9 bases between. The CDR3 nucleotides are TGTGCCAGCAGCTTCCCAGGTCGCACTGAAGCTTTCTTT. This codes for CASSFPGRTEAFF.

The CDR3 nucleotides are TGTGCCAGCAGCGTAGAACTAGCGGCTGGCGAGCAGTACTTC. Translation: CASSVELAAGEQYF. This chain links TRBV9 with TRBJ2-5; 8 positions agree with TRBD2. The J call may be wrong; the DNA end is better matched by TRBJ2-7. The CDR3 consists of 14 residues. The germline V gene has CDR1 SGDLS and CDR2 YYNGEE.

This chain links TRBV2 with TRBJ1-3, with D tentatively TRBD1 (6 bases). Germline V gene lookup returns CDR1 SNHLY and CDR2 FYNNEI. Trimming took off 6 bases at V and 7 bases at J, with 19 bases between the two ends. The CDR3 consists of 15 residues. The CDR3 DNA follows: TGTGCCAGCAGCCGGGGGGCGTCAACGGGGAACACCATATATTTT. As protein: CASSRGASTGNTIYF. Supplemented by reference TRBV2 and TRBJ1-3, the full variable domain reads EPEVTQTPSHQVTQMGQEVILRCVPISNHLYFYWYRQILGQKVEFLVSFYNNEISEKSEIFDDQFSVERPDGSNFTLKIRSTKLEDSAMYFCASSRGASTGNTIYFGEGSWLTVV.

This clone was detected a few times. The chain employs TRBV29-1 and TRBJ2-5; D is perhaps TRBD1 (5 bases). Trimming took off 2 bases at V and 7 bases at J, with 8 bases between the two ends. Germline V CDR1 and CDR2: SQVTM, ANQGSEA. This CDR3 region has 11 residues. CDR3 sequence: CSVELGATQYF. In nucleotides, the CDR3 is TGCAGCGTTGAACTAGGGGCGACCCAGTACTTC. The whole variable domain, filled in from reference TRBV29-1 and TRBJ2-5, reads SAVISQKPSRDICQRGTSLTIQCQVDSQVTMMFWYRQQPGQSLTLIATANQGSEATYESGFVIDKFPISRPNLTFSTLTVSNMSPEDSSIYLCSVELGATQYFGPGTRLLVL.

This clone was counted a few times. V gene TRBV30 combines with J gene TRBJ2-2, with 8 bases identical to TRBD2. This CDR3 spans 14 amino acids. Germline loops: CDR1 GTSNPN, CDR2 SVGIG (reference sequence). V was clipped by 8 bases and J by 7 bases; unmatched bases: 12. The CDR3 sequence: CARTGTRVSGELFF. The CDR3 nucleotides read TGTGCCCGTACCGGGACTAGGGTGAGCGGGGAGCTGTTTTTT.

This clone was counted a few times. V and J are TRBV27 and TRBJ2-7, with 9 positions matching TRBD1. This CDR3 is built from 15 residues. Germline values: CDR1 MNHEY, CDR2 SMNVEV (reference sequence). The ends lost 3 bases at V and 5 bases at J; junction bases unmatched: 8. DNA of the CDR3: TGTGCCAGCAGTTTTTTGGGACAGGGACGGCACGAGCAGTACTTC. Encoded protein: CASSFLGQGRHEQYF.

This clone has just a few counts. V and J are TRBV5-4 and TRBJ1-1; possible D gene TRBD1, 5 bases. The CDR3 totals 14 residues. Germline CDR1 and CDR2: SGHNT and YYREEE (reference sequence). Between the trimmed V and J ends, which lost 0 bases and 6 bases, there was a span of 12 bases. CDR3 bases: TGTGCCAGCAGCTTGGACTTGTCCAGGGCTGAAGCTTTCTTT. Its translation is CASSLDLSRAEAFF.

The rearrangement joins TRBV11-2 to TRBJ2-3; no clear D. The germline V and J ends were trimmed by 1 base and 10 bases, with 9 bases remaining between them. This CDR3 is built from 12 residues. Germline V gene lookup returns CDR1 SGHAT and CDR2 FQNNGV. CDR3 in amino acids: CASSLVRLSQYF. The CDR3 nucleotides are TGTGCCAGCAGCTTAGTTAGACTCTCGCAGTATTTT.

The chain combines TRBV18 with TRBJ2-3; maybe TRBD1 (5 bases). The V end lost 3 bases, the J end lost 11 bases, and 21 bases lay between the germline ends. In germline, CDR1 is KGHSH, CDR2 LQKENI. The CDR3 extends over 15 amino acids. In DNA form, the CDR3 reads TGTGCCAGCTCACCGCAGGGTTCACAGATAATGTGGCAGTATTTT. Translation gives CASSPQGSQIMWQYF.

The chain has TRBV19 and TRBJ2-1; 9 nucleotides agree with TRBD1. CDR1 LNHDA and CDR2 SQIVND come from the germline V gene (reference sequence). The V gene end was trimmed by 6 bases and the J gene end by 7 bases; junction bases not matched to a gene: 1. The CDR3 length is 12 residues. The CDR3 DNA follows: TGTGCCAGTAGGACAGGGGGAAATGAGCAGTTCTTC. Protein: CASRTGGNEQFF.